This TCR beta chain is from a study of T cells in Graves' hyperthyroidism and ophthalmopathy. Deletions cut 6 bases from V and 0 bases from J, with 30 bases between. Germline V CDR1 and CDR2: LGHNT, FRNRAP. This CDR3 is 21 amino acids long. Amplified TCR beta CDR3 regions came from RNA transcripts. RT-PCR in the first round (using the HTBI primer set) targeted the TCR CDR3. TCRdb processed the multiplex PCR reads anew with MiXCR; each CDR3 protein has one entry. The top ten clones hold approximately 6.4% of a sample with 500,000 to 750,000 distinct CDR3 sequences, 13% to 15% of them seen once. This clonotype has ten or more counts. The cohort's ophthalmopathy patients, a group with duration under 3 months, had a Clinical Activity Score of at least 3 and a NOSPECS grade of at least 4.

The source material was blood. The TCR sequence derives from a woman aged 18 to 35 with Graves' ophthalmopathy. The chain combines TRBV12-5 with TRBJ2-1, with a tentative D call TRBD2 (6 bases). CDR3 DNA sequence: TGTGCTAGTGGCCGGCAATTGAGGGGACTGCTCCTTGCCAGCTCCTACAATGAGCAGTTCTTC. Amino acid sequence: CASGRQLRGLLLASSYNEQFF.